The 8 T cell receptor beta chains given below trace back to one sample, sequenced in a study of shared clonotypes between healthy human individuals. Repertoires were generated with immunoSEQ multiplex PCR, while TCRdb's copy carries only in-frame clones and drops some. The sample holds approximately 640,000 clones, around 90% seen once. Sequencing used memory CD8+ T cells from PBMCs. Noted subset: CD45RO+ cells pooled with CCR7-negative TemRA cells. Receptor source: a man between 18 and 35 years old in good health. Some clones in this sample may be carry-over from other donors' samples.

Here the CDR3 DNA reads TGTGCCAGCAGCCCCGCTGGGGCGGATGGCTACACCTTC. This translates into CASSPAGADGYTF. V usage is TRBV7-9 and J usage is TRBJ1-2, with D perhaps TRBD1 (5 bases). In germline, CDR1 is SEHNR, CDR2 FQNEAQ (reference sequence). V lost 5 bases and J lost 6, with 13 bases in between. The CDR3 covers 13 residues.

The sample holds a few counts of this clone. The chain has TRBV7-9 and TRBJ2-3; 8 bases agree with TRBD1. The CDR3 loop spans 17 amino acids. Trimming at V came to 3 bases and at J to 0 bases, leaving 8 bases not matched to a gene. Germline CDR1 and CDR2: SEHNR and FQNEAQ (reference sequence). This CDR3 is CASSFPTGVTSTDTQYF. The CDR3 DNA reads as TGTGCCAGCAGCTTCCCGACAGGGGTAACTAGCACAGATACGCAGTATTTT.

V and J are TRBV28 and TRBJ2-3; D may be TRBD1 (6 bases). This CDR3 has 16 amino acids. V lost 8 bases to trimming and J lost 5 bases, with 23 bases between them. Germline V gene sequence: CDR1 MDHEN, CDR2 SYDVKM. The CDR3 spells CASPYLGGPKRDTQYF. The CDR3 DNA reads TGTGCCAGCCCTTACCTTGGGGGCCCTAAGAGAGATACGCAGTATTTT.

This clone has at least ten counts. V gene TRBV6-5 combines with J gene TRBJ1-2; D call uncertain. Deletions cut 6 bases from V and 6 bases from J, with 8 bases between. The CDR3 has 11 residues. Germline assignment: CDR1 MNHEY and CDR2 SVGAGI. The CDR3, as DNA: TGTGCCAGCAGCTCCGCGGATGGCTACACCTTC. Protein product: CASSSADGYTF.

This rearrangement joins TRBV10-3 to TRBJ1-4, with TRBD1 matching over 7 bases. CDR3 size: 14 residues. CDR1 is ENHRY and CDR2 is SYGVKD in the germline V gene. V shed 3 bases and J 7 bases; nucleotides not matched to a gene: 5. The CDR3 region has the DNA TGTGCCATCAGTGACGACAGGGAGGGTGAAAAACTGTTTTTT. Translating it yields CAISDDREGEKLFF.

CDR3 amino acids: CASGRSTEAFF. Here the CDR3 DNA reads TGTGCCAGCGGACGAAGCACTGAAGCTTTCTTT. The rearrangement joins TRBV27 to TRBJ1-1, with D unresolved. The V and J ends lost 8 bases and 4 bases respectively, with 8 bases between them. CDR3 size: 11 residues. CDR1 is MNHEY and CDR2 is SMNVEV in the germline V gene (reference sequence).

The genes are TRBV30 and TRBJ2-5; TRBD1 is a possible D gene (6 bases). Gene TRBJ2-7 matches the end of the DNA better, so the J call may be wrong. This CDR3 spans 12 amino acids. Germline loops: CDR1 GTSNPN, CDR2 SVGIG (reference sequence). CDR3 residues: CASSDSTYEQYF. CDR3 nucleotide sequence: TGTGCCTCTTCGGACAGTACCTACGAGCAGTACTTC.

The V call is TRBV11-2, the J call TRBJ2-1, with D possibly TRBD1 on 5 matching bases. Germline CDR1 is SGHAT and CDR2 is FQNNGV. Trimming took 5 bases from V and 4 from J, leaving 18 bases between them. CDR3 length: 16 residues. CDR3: CASSLGSTDRYNEQFF. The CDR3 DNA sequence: TGTGCCAGCAGCCTAGGAAGTACTGACAGATACAATGAGCAGTTCTTC.